This T cell receptor beta chain was captured by sequencing in a study of early T cells in non-severe SARS-CoV-2 infection. TCRdb re-analysed the 5' RACE reads in MiXCR, keeping a single row per CDR3 protein. The data hold more than 50,000 distinct CDR3 sequences, with 10% to 15% observed a single time. In this sample, this clonotype turned up a few times. This clonotype was sampled from an adult who was a healthcare worker with PCR-confirmed SARS-CoV-2 infection or an uninfected control (not recorded which). Sequenced sample: whole blood.

The CDR3, as DNA: TGTGCCAGCAGGATATCGGGGGGAATGGGTGAGCAGTTCTTC. This translates into CASRISGGMGEQFF. The J gene is TRBJ2-1, the V gene TRBV6-2 or TRBV6-3; 7 bases agree with TRBD2. Germline CDR1 is MNHEY and CDR2 is SVGEGT. The CDR3 length is 14 residues. V shed 6 bases, J shed 9 bases, and the junction held 11 bases outside the gene matches.